This T cell receptor (beta chain) was sequenced during a study of blood T cell repertoires in COVID-19 (TCRdb year 2020). With regard to the full study: Samples covering the acute and convalescent phases of COVID-19 were provided by collaborators in the United States, Italy and Spain. The material from the prospective study consisted of cDNA or gDNA derived from T cells, B-cell-depleted T cells, or PBMCs. Subjects who had been exposed to COVID-19, were actively infected with it, or had recovered from it provided the deeply sampled blood TCRbeta repertoires that made up the dataset. The repertoires were made available in a free public database intended to serve as a resource for research on the immune response to SARS-CoV-2. Samples were obtained from the ongoing ImmuneRACE study (first 160 participants) and from about 1,300 subjects provided by 6 global collaborators. Nearly every sample came with metadata listing a de-identified subject ID, COVID-19 status, age in years and sex. Where HLA class I and class II types were available, the types were taken from metadata supplied by the sample provider, not from assay-based typing. What the work shows at the level of the full study, not this receptor alone: Clinical and demographic metadata were provided uncurated, with the amount varying by source and participant.

Comments on this clone: Its antigen is unknown. Base qualities are not provided; no much larger clone lies one nucleotide away.

Each collaborating institution followed its own protocols to collect whole blood in K2EDTA tubes. Collaborator samples were shipped for TCRbeta analysis as frozen whole blood, isolated PBMCs, or DNA extracted from either sample type. The immunoSEQ Assay, a bias-controlled multiplex PCR, was used to amplify TCRbeta CDR3 regions from genomic DNA. The source study handled its data this way. Within the assay, amplification of reference gene primers was used to estimate how many nucleated cells each sample contained. To quantify the absolute abundance of each unique TCRbeta CDR3 rearrangement, sequence reads were collapsed and filtered. For each sample, productive Simpson clonality was calculated as the square root of Simpson's diversity index across productive rearrangements. Entries here come from immuneACCESS through TCRdb and include only in-frame sequences with V and J called. Some clones fail to appear in such tables; in the studies checked, an unresolved V gene covers under half of the shortfall, and the cause of the remainder is unknown. That table is the source of V, J and clone size, and D and trimming were worked out from the DNA. The sample yields about 270,000 clones; around nine tenths were counted once. The biggest ten clones account for around 8.8% of the sample.

The germline V gene yields LGHNA for CDR1 and YNFKEQ for CDR2. The CDR3 sequence holds 15 residues, the cysteine and phenylalanine included. Of the read, only the CDR3 DNA is kept; its 45 bases are in frame from base 1. At the junction V is shortened by 3 bases and J by 3 bases, with 14 bases in between. The receptor was derived from a man aged 35 to 55 with active or convalescent COVID-19. Sequenced input: peripheral blood. In this chain, TRBV4-2 is recombined with TRBJ2-5, and the D gene may be TRBD1, 6 bases matching. The CDR3 region: CASSQGHGTEETQYF. In nucleotide form, the sequence is TGTGCCAGCAGCCAGGGACATGGTACCGAAGAGACCCAGTACTTC.